This T cell receptor (beta chain) was observed in a study of blood T cell repertoires in COVID-19. About the research overall: PBMCs, B-cell-depleted T cells, or T cells provided the cDNA or gDNA that made up the material.

Authors' processing steps: Estimates of nucleated cell counts were drawn from the amplification of reference gene primers. Data came from immunoSEQ multiplex PCR; TCRdb stores just in-frame clones and leaves some out. V and J calls and clone size come straight from that table; D and trimming were deduced from the DNA. The sample has some 50,000 clones; about 83% are singletons. This clone qualifies as medium-sized. Germline CDR1 is LGHNA and CDR2 is YSLEER. V was trimmed by 0 bases and J by 6 bases, leaving 17 bases between them. The CDR3 loop spans 16 amino acids. Sample: peripheral blood. The rearrangement joins TRBV4-3 to TRBJ1-2, with no clear D. This TCR was sampled from an elderly man in a cohort sampled during active COVID-19. CDR3 in DNA: TGCGCCAGCAGCCAAGATATCTCAAGGAGGCCCCATGGCTACACCTTC. This encodes CASSQDISRRPHGYTF.